This TCR beta chain was documented in a study of T cells after yellow fever vaccination. Points from the study as a whole: Post-booster reappearance was seen for most primary-vaccination clones (roughly 96% CD4, around 88% CD8).

For this clonotype: Its antigen is unidentified.

This CDR3 region has 15 residues. V was clipped by 4 bases and J by 6 bases; unmatched bases: 8. TCRdb recomputed calls from the 5' RACE reads with MiXCR, one row per CDR3 protein. The sample carries 500,000 to 650,000 distinct CDR3 sequences, about a sixth recorded once. V is TRBV12-3 or TRBV12-4 and J is TRBJ1-4; 7 nucleotides align to TRBD1. The receptor comes from a man younger than 35 who received the YFV17D yellow fever vaccine. The input for sequencing was PBMCs, taken about 5 days after the first yellow fever vaccination. CDR3: CASSSSGTADEKLFF. As DNA, the CDR3 is TGTGCCAGCAGTTCGTCCGGGACAGCAGATGAAAAACTGTTTTTT.